The 28 T cell receptor beta chains below all came from one sample that was sequenced in a study of T cell repertoires in cytomegalovirus infection. Their antigen targets remain unknown. TCRdb analysed the reads with MiXCR anew, one entry per CDR3 protein. The table records about 570,000 distinct CDR3 sequences, around two fifths of them present only once. The sequenced sample was cultured PBMCs, obtained from culture after CMV antigen stimulation. The receptors originated from a human donor in good health (CMV status not recorded). Some clones in this sample may be carry-over from other donors' samples.

There are a few counts of this clonotype. The chain is built from TRBV2 and TRBJ1-4, with D possibly TRBD1 on 5 matching bases. V was cut by 1 base and J by 0 bases, with 9 bases left in between. The CDR3 loop spans 16 amino acids. In germline, CDR1 is SNHLY, CDR2 FYNNEI. CDR3 loop: CASSEGEGPTNEKLFF. In nucleotides, the CDR3 is TGTGCCAGCAGTGAAGGGGAGGGACCAACTAATGAAAAACTGTTTTTT.

This chain joins TRBV12-5 and TRBJ2-5; D may be TRBD1 (6 bases). V was clipped by 6 bases and J by 5 bases, with 22 bases between them. Germline CDR1 and CDR2: LGHNT and FRNRAP. This CDR3 contains 16 residues. This chain's CDR3 is CASGSDVRGIAETQYF. In DNA form, the CDR3 reads TGTGCTAGTGGCTCCGATGTAAGGGGGATCGCGGAGACCCAGTACTTC. Filled out from reference TRBV12-5 and TRBJ2-5, the complete variable domain reads DARVTQTPRHKVTEMGQEVTMRCQPILGHNTVFWYRQTMMQGLELLAYFRNRAPLDDSGMPKDRFSAEMPDATLATLKIQPSEPRDSAVYFCASGSDVRGIAETQYFGPGTRLLVL.

J is TRBJ2-7 and V is TRBV6-5, with D possibly TRBD2 on 5 matching bases. The CDR3 totals 16 residues. Looked up from germline, CDR1 is MNHEY and CDR2 is SVGAGI. Trimming pared 0 bases from V and 3 bases from J, leaving 15 bases between. CDR3 sequence (DNA): TGTGCCAGCAGTTACTCGGGCGGGTGGAAGGTCTACGAGCAGTACTTC. Protein sequence: CASSYSGGWKVYEQYF.

This clonotype was seen only a few times. The V gene is TRBV7-9, the J gene TRBJ2-1; 13 positions match TRBD2. The CDR3 spans 16 residues. The V and J ends lost 5 bases and 1 base, in that order; junction bases with no gene match: 2. From germline, CDR1 is SEHNR and CDR2 FQNEAQ (reference sequence). The chain's CDR3 is CASSLTSGRSYNEQFF. CDR3 coding DNA: TGTGCCAGCAGCCTGACTAGCGGGAGGTCCTACAATGAGCAGTTCTTC.

The CDR3 region has the DNA TGCGCCAGCAGTCAACCCTGCGGGAGGGGGCGACGGTCTAGGGAGATATCCTACAATGAGCAGTTCTTC. It codes for CASSQPCGRGRRSREISYNEQFF. The chain recombines TRBV23-1 with TRBJ2-1; TRBD2 matches at 9 bases. TRBV23-1 is noted as an ORF with a role that remains uncertain. The J segment lost 1 base and the V segment lost 2 bases, leaving 24 bases of the junction unmatched. The length of the CDR3 is 23 residues.

There are a few counts of this clonotype. V gene TRBV7-9 combines with J gene TRBJ2-7; maybe TRBD1 (6 bases). The CDR3 runs to 14 residues. V gave up 5 bases and J gave up 5 bases, with 16 bases separating them. Germline CDR1 and CDR2: SEHNR and FQNEAQ (reference sequence). CDR3 nucleotide sequence: TGTGCCAGCAGCAATCACAGGGAAGGCCACGAGCAGTACTTC. It specifies CASSNHREGHEQYF.

The chain is built from TRBV25-1 and TRBJ1-6; D gene ambiguous. Trimming took off 5 bases at V and 7 bases at J, with 12 bases between the two ends. The CDR3 has 14 amino acids. Germline values: CDR1 MGHDK, CDR2 SYGVNS. The CDR3 DNA sequence: TGTGCCAGCAGTATTACATCCACAAATTCACCCCTCCACTTT. It codes for CASSITSTNSPLHF.

This clonotype was found a few times. The V call is TRBV7-2, the J call TRBJ2-5; D call uncertain. Trimming left V 2 bases short and J 2 bases short, with 9 bases between. The CDR3 spans 14 residues. Germline CDR1 is SGHTA and CDR2 is FQGNSA. The DNA for the CDR3 is TGTGCCAGCAGCTTACGACGGTATCAAGAGACCCAGTACTTC. Its translation is CASSLRRYQETQYF.

This clonotype was detected only once. The gene calls are TRBV6-2 or TRBV6-3 and TRBJ2-7, with TRBD2 identical over 8 bases. The CDR3 is made up of 18 amino acids. In germline, CDR1 is MNHEY, CDR2 SVGEGT. The V gene end was trimmed by 2 bases and the J gene end by 0 bases; junction bases not matched to a gene: 12. The CDR3 sequence: CASSYPSPLLADSYEQYF. CDR3 nucleotide sequence: TGTGCCAGCAGTTACCCATCCCCCCTACTAGCGGACTCCTACGAGCAGTACTTC.

A few counts support this clonotype. In DNA, the CDR3 is TGTGCCAGCAGTGAATTCCTAGCATGGTCCGAGCAGTACTTC. The encoded protein is CASSEFLAWSEQYF. The chain recombines TRBV6-5 with TRBJ2-7; TRBD2 is a possible D gene (5 bases). This CDR3 contains 14 residues. V lost 5 bases and J 6 bases, leaving 17 bases between the germline ends. CDR1 MNHEY and CDR2 SVGAGI come from the germline V gene.

The V gene is TRBV5-3, the J gene TRBJ2-2, with no clear D. TRBV5-3 is known as an ORF, though its function is uncertain. V lost 8 bases and J 1 base, leaving 15 bases between the germline ends. The CDR3 covers 15 residues. The CDR3, as DNA: TGTGCCAGCAGTCCAGCAAGCGAGAACACCGGGGAGCTGTTTTTT. Translating it yields CASSPASENTGELFF.

The V call is TRBV5-1, the J call TRBJ2-6, with D possibly being TRBD1 (5 bases). V dropped 4 bases and J dropped 9 bases, with 11 bases sitting between them. From germline, CDR1 is SGHRS and CDR2 YFSETQ. This CDR3 has 13 amino acids. DNA for the CDR3: TGCGCCAGCAGCACAGGACCCAGCAACGTCCTGACTTTC. It specifies CASSTGPSNVLTF.

The V call is TRBV30, the J call TRBJ2-5; 15 nucleotides line up with TRBD2. The germline CDR1 and CDR2 sequences are GTSNPN and SVGIG (reference sequence). The CDR3 has 15 amino acids. With 1 base clipped from V and 6 bases from J, the junction kept 3 bases outside the gene matches. Written as DNA, the CDR3 is TGTGCCTGGAGTGGGGGACTAGCGGGAGGAAAGACCCAGTACTTC. It codes for CAWSGGLAGGKTQYF.

The chain is built from TRBV5-1 and TRBJ2-1; D unclear. Germline-derived CDR1 and CDR2 are SGHRS and YFSETQ. The CDR3 is 13 residues long. V lost 0 bases to trimming and J lost 9 bases, with 10 bases between them. The CDR3 is CASSLVLYSEQFF. CDR3 coding DNA: TGCGCCAGCAGCTTGGTACTATATTCTGAGCAGTTCTTC. Full variable domain (rest looked up from reference TRBV5-1 and TRBJ2-1): KAGVTQTPRYLIKTRGQQVTLSCSPISGHRSVSWYQQTPGQGLQFLFEYFSETQRNKGNFPGRFSGRQFSNSRSEMNVSTLELGDSALYLCASSLVLYSEQFFGPGTRLTVL.

This clonotype was recorded many times. The J gene is TRBJ1-5, the V gene TRBV7-2; D perhaps matches TRBD1 (5 bases). The CDR3 spans 18 residues. The germline V gene encodes CDR1 SGHTA and CDR2 FQGNSA. V lost 1 base and J lost 1, with 17 bases in between. This chain's CDR3 is CASSLVGTYPGSNQPQHF. CDR3 DNA: TGTGCCAGCAGCTTAGTCGGGACGTACCCGGGCAGCAATCAGCCCCAGCATTTT.

The V gene is TRBV4-3, the J gene TRBJ2-7; 11 bases align to TRBD1. This CDR3 comprises 15 residues. The ends lost 3 bases at V and 3 bases at J; junction bases unmatched: 4. Germline CDR1 is LGHNA and CDR2 is YSLEER. CDR3 region: CASSHSGTGGYEQYF. The CDR3, as DNA: TGCGCCAGCAGCCATTCCGGGACAGGGGGCTACGAGCAGTACTTC.

CDR3 coding DNA: TGTGCCAGCAGACTATTGGGTCACAGTAATTCACCCCTCCACTTT. Translating gives CASRLLGHSNSPLHF. J is TRBJ1-6 and V is TRBV2, with no clear D. Germline CDR1 reads SNHLY; CDR2 reads FYNNEI. Deletions cut 6 bases from V and 6 bases from J, with 15 bases between. The CDR3 runs 15 residues.

The rearrangement joins TRBV4-3 to TRBJ1-5; no reliable D call. V was clipped by 0 bases and J by 7 bases, with 13 bases between them. Germline V gene data show CDR1 as LGHNA and CDR2 as YSLEER. CDR3 length: 15 amino acids. CDR3 DNA sequence: TGCGCCAGCAGCCAAGATCCGGACGGGAGGCAGCCCCAGCATTTT. It is translated as CASSQDPDGRQPQHF.

The chain joins TRBV6-1 to TRBJ1-1; D remains ambiguous. This CDR3 is built from 12 residues. Trimming removed 2 bases from V and 7 bases from J, with 8 bases in between. Germline V gene lookup returns CDR1 MNHNS and CDR2 SASEGT. CDR3 sequence: CASSEWSYEAFF. Here the CDR3 DNA reads TGTGCCAGCAGTGAATGGTCCTATGAAGCTTTCTTT.

The V and J genes are TRBV6-6 and TRBJ2-7; D gene ambiguous. The V end lost 5 bases, the J end lost 6 bases, and 14 bases lay between the germline ends. This CDR3 comprises 13 residues. Germline CDR1 and CDR2: MNHNY and SVGAGI (reference sequence). In DNA form, the CDR3 reads TGTGCCAGCAGTGATGGGCCCCGGCCCGAGCAGTACTTC. Translated, it gives CASSDGPRPEQYF.

This clonotype has more than one count but fewer than ten. Compared with germline, one end of the junction differs, possibly owing to a read error. V is TRBV12-3 or TRBV12-4 and J is TRBJ2-5; 9 nucleotides align to TRBD2. This CDR3 has 14 residues. The CDR3 region has the DNA TGTGCCAGCAGTCTAGCGGGGACACAAGAGACCCAGTACTTC. It translates to CASSLAGTQETQYF.

The V call is TRBV19, the J call TRBJ2-3; TRBD2 matches 13 bases. Trimming at V came to 5 bases and at J to 3 bases, leaving 17 bases not matched to a gene. The CDR3 totals 20 residues. The germline CDR1 and CDR2 sequences are LNHDA and SQIVND (reference sequence). CDR3 DNA: TGTGCCAGTAGTTCCCTCCTGTTACTAGCGGGGGGGCCGGGGACAGATACGCAGTATTTT. Residues: CASSSLLLLAGGPGTDTQYF.

This chain links TRBV19 with TRBJ1-5; tentative D call: TRBD1 (6 bases). Germline loops: CDR1 LNHDA, CDR2 SQIVND (reference sequence). Trimming shortened V by 4 bases and J by 5 bases, and 9 bases separated the two germline ends. The CDR3 spans 13 residues. The CDR3, as DNA: TGTGCCAGTAGTAGGGGGGCCGATCAGCCCCAGCATTTT. Encoded protein: CASSRGADQPQHF.

This clonotype has more than one count but fewer than ten. V gene TRBV19 combines with J gene TRBJ2-2; possibly TRBD1 for D (6 bases). The CDR3 loop spans 15 amino acids. The germline V gene encodes CDR1 LNHDA and CDR2 SQIVND (reference sequence). Deletions cut 9 bases from V and 5 bases from J, with 19 bases between. CDR3 DNA: TGTGCCAGCGCGTGGACAGCCCTTGGGACCGGGGAGCTGTTTTTT. Translating gives CASAWTALGTGELFF.

This clonotype was seen only once. The chain uses TRBV11-2 and TRBJ1-2; D is unclear. The CDR3 length is 14 residues. Germline CDR1 and CDR2: SGHAT and FQNNGV. The CDR3, as DNA: TGTGCAAGCGTCAGGACGGGGACTAACTATGGCTACACCTTC. Protein: CASVRTGTNYGYTF.

The sample holds a few counts of this clonotype. The J gene is TRBJ1-3, the V gene TRBV7-2, with 7 positions matching TRBD1. The CDR3 sequence is 15 residues long. The V gene's germline CDR1 is SGHTA and CDR2 FQGNSA. Germline trimming cut 5 bases from V and 1 base from J; bases unmatched to any gene: 5. The CDR3 DNA is TGTGCCAGCAGCCGGGGACAGCGATCTGGAAACACCATATATTTT. Protein: CASSRGQRSGNTIYF.

This clonotype was detected a few times. The genes are TRBV6-1 and TRBJ2-7; 8 bases align to TRBD2. Germline V gene lookup returns CDR1 MNHNS and CDR2 SASEGT. V dropped 11 bases and J dropped 4; count of bases not matched to a gene: 22. This CDR3 contains 17 residues. The CDR3 spells CAAGIGLAGRLGYEQYF. The CDR3 coding sequence is TGTGCCGCCGGGATAGGGCTAGCGGGTCGCCTGGGGTACGAGCAGTACTTC.

A few counts support this clonotype. The J gene is TRBJ1-3, the V gene TRBV28; D is unresolved. V lost 5 bases to trimming and J lost 8 bases, with 16 bases between them. Germline CDR1 and CDR2: MDHEN and SYDVKM. The CDR3 has 14 residues. CDR3 coding DNA: TGTGCCAGCAGTCCCCTCGGTCCGACGGACACCATATATTTT. This codes for CASSPLGPTDTIYF.